A selection of T cell receptor beta chains follows, all from one sample in a study of cytomegalovirus exposure and HLA in healthy donors. Measured with immunoSEQ multiplex PCR; TCRdb has only the in-frame clones, and not every one. The sample shows 100,000 to 150,000 clones, 60% to 85% of them seen only once. The sequenced sample was PBMCs. These receptors originate from a middle-aged man in good health and CMV-seronegative. CDR3s include the opening cysteine and the closing phenylalanine or tryptophan. D genes are given only for firm matches. Clone size is shown for a subset of rows, as once, few, many or a class of expanded clone.

v_call	d_call	cdr3_length	j_call	clone_size	cdr3_aa	cdr3_nt
TRBV23-1	-	17	TRBJ1-2	-	CASSQFRTDMSNYGYTF	TGCGCCAGCAGTCAATTTAGGACAGACATGAGTAACTATGGCTACACCTTC
TRBV18	-	13	TRBJ1-1	-	CASSLTENTEAFF	TGTGCCAGCTCTCTCACAGAAAACACTGAAGCTTTCTTT
TRBV6-5	-	13	TRBJ2-7	-	CASSPRRGYEQYF	TGTGCCAGCAGTCCACGGCGGGGCTACGAGCAGTACTTC
TRBV11-2	TRBD1	14	TRBJ1-1	-	CASSTRDRLAGAFF	TGTGCCAGCAGCACGAGGGACAGACTGGCTGGGGCTTTCTTT
TRBV15	TRBD1	14	TRBJ2-7	few	CATSNRQGAQEQYF	TGTGCCACCAGCAACAGACAGGGGGCGCAAGAGCAGTACTTC
TRBV5-1	TRBD2	20	TRBJ2-1	-	CASSLSWGLAARYSYNEQFF	TGCGCCAGCAGCTTGAGTTGGGGACTAGCGGCCCGCTACTCCTACAATGAGCAGTTCTTC
TRBV7-6	TRBD1	15	TRBJ1-4	-	CASSSSGTGDEKLFF	TGTGCCAGCAGCTCCTCCGGGACAGGGGATGAAAAACTGTTTTTT
TRBV5-1	TRBD1	14	TRBJ1-4	-	CASSLGQGVEKLFF	TGCGCCAGCAGCCTAGGACAGGGGGTCGAAAAACTGTTTTTT
TRBV19	TRBD1	14	TRBJ1-5	-	CASSITGGNQPQHF	TGTGCCAGTAGTATTACAGGGGGCAATCAGCCCCAGCATTTT
TRBV9	-	14	TRBJ2-7	once	CASSVEEERYEQYF	TGTGCCAGCAGCGTAGAGGAGGAGAGGTACGAGCAGTACTTC
TRBV5-4	-	16	TRBJ2-5	-	CASSLGGGGFQETQYF	TGTGCCAGCAGCTTGGGGGGAGGGGGGTTCCAAGAGACCCAGTACTTC
TRBV7-2	TRBD1	17	TRBJ2-3	-	CASSLAPGTVLTDTQYF	TGTGCCAGCAGCTTAGCGCCCGGGACAGTACTTACAGATACGCAGTATTTT
TRBV5-4	TRBD2	16	TRBJ2-5	-	CASSPTSGKYQETQYF	TGTGCCAGCAGCCCTACTAGCGGGAAGTACCAAGAGACCCAGTACTTC
TRBV10-3	TRBD2	17	TRBJ2-1	once	CAISWGSGGASYNEQFF	TGTGCCATCAGCTGGGGTAGCGGGGGGGCTTCCTACAATGAGCAGTTCTTC
TRBV28	-	13	TRBJ1-2	-	CASTEQGIYGYTF	TGTGCCAGCACCGAACAGGGCATCTATGGCTACACCTTC
TRBV7-9	TRBD1	16	TRBJ2-1	-	CASIGGGTGDYNEQFF	TGTGCCAGCATTGGTGGCGGAACAGGGGACTACAATGAGCAGTTCTTC
TRBV7-9	-	15	TRBJ2-5	-	CAGTPPGSNQETQYF	TGTGCCGGAACCCCGCCAGGGTCTAATCAAGAGACCCAGTACTTC
TRBV28	-	14	TRBJ1-2	-	CASSTNAGPRGYTF	TGTGCCAGCAGTACGAATGCAGGGCCGCGGGGCTACACCTTC
TRBV5-1	-	15	TRBJ2-5	-	CASSLAGGQQETQYF	TGCGCCAGCAGCTTGGCCGGGGGACAGCAAGAGACCCAGTACTTC
TRBV2	TRBD1	14	TRBJ2-1	few	CASSKRTGNNEQFF	TGTGCCAGCAGTAAGAGGACAGGGAACAATGAGCAGTTCTTC
TRBV9	TRBD1	16	TRBJ1-2	-	CASSGYRDRINYGYTF	TGTGCCAGCAGCGGATACCGGGACAGAATAAACTATGGCTACACCTTC
TRBV5-5	-	13	TRBJ1-4	-	CASSLDEGEKLFF	TGTGCCAGCAGCTTGGACGAGGGAGAAAAACTGTTTTTT
TRBV28	-	17	TRBJ1-1	-	CASSLSPGAGETSEAFF	TGTGCCAGCAGTCTGTCGCCGGGAGCCGGGGAAACCTCTGAAGCTTTCTTT
TRBV6-1	TRBD2	16	TRBJ2-5	-	CASSETLADTQETQYF	TGTGCCAGCAGTGAGACCCTAGCGGATACCCAAGAGACCCAGTACTTC
TRBV2	-	14	TRBJ2-3	once	CASMVSPSTDTQYF	TGTGCCAGCATGGTGAGCCCTAGCACAGATACGCAGTATTTT
TRBV5-4	TRBD1	14	TRBJ1-1	-	CASSSQGGNTEAFF	TGTGCCAGCAGCTCTCAGGGGGGGAACACTGAAGCTTTCTTT
TRBV6-6	TRBD1	15	TRBJ1-2	-	CASTQGARFNYGYTF	TGTGCCAGCACCCAGGGGGCGAGGTTTAACTATGGCTACACCTTC
TRBV5-4	-	12	TRBJ1-1	once	CASSPRGGMAFF	TGTGCCAGCAGCCCCCGAGGGGGAATGGCTTTCTTT
TRBV6-5	TRBD1	15	TRBJ1-2	-	CASLRVEGQNYGYTF	TGTGCCAGCTTAAGGGTTGAGGGACAGAACTATGGCTACACCTTC
TRBV5-1	TRBD1	16	TRBJ2-7	few	CASSLRLDRGAYEQYF	TGCGCCAGCAGCCTCCGCCTGGACAGGGGGGCCTACGAGCAGTACTTC
TRBV30	-	13	TRBJ1-3	-	CAWSLTEGNTIYF	TGTGCCTGGAGTCTTACGGAGGGAAACACCATATATTTT
TRBV19	TRBD2	15	TRBJ2-2	-	CASHPGGGGTGGLFF	TGTGCCAGCCACCCGGGGGGGGGAGGGACCGGGGGGCTGTTTTTT
TRBV2	TRBD1	13	TRBJ2-1	-	CANNPDRYNEQFF	TGTGCCAACAATCCGGACAGGTACAATGAGCAGTTCTTC
TRBV19	-	14	TRBJ1-2	-	CASSIQLERGGYTF	TGTGCCAGTAGTATTCAGCTTGAGCGTGGAGGCTACACCTTC
TRBV13	TRBD2	19	TRBJ2-3	-	CASTGLRWRGGRGTDTQYF	TGTGCCTCCACGGGGCTCCGCTGGCGGGGGGGCCGGGGCACAGATACGCAGTATTTT
TRBV4-3	TRBD1	14	TRBJ2-7	once	CASSQETGGYEQYF	TGCGCCAGCAGCCAAGAAACAGGGGGCTATGAGCAGTACTTC
TRBV5-1	TRBD1	15	TRBJ1-2	-	CASSIGTARLYGYTF	TGCGCCAGCAGCATAGGGACAGCGAGGCTCTATGGCTACACCTTC
TRBV5-4	-	15	TRBJ2-5	-	CASSKEHSGGETQYF	TGTGCCAGCAGCAAAGAACACAGCGGCGGGGAGACCCAGTACTTC
TRBV6-4	-	16	TRBJ1-6	-	CASSQEASSYNSPLHF	TGTGCCAGCAGTCAGGAGGCGAGCTCCTATAATTCACCCCTCCACTTT
TRBV28	-	12	TRBJ1-1	-	CAGQGGNTEAFF	TGTGCCGGTCAAGGGGGGAACACTGAAGCTTTCTTT
TRBV7-6	TRBD2	14	TRBJ2-3	once	CASSSRGGPDTQYF	TGTGCCAGCAGCTCGCGGGGGGGCCCCGATACGCAGTATTTT
TRBV6-1	-	14	TRBJ2-2	-	CASSEADKTGELFF	TGTGCCAGCAGTGAAGCCGACAAAACCGGGGAGCTGTTTTTT
TRBV6-5	-	16	TRBJ1-4	-	CASSYGVGQGSEKLFF	TGTGCCAGCAGTTATGGGGTCGGGCAGGGTTCCGAAAAACTGTTTTTT
TRBV5-1	-	16	TRBJ2-1	-	CASSLAWDTSYNEQFF	TGCGCCAGCAGCTTGGCCTGGGACACCTCCTACAATGAGCAGTTCTTC
TRBV14	TRBD1	13	TRBJ1-2	-	CASSRDRGYGYTF	TGTGCCAGCAGTCGGGACAGGGGCTATGGCTACACCTTC
TRBV4-1	TRBD2	16	TRBJ2-1	-	CASSQGSGASGGRQFF	TGCGCCAGCAGCCAAGGTAGTGGGGCTAGCGGGGGACGACAGTTCTTC
TRBV4-3	-	17	TRBJ1-5	-	CASSQDGPGHSYQPQHF	TGCGCCAGCAGCCAAGATGGCCCGGGACACTCGTATCAGCCCCAGCATTTT
TRBV29-1	TRBD1	14	TRBJ2-3	-	CSVDKGQDTDTQYF	TGCAGCGTTGATAAGGGACAGGACACAGATACGCAGTATTTT
TRBV4-1	TRBD1	16	TRBJ1-2	-	CASSPDRGAGRGGYTF	TGCGCCAGCAGCCCCGACAGGGGGGCGGGCCGGGGTGGCTACACCTTC
TRBV5-4	-	15	TRBJ2-3	-	CASRPANGAQNTQYF	TGTGCCAGCAGACCCGCAAATGGGGCCCAGAATACGCAGTATTTT
TRBV5-6	-	15	TRBJ2-7	-	CASSLREVGSYEQYF	TGTGCCAGCAGCTTGAGGGAGGTAGGAAGCTACGAGCAGTACTTC
TRBV6-6	TRBD1	14	TRBJ1-2	-	CASNDITGAHGYTF	TGTGCCAGCAACGATATTACAGGGGCTCATGGCTACACCTTC
TRBV6-1	-	14	TRBJ1-1	-	CASSEGGHRTEAFF	TGTGCCAGCAGTGAGGGCGGACATAGGACTGAAGCTTTCTTT
TRBV4-1	-	17	TRBJ2-1	-	CASSQDRNREIYNEQFF	TGCGCCAGCAGCCAAGATCGCAACAGGGAGATCTACAATGAGCAGTTCTTC
TRBV5-5	-	14	TRBJ1-1	-	CASSFYDRNTEAFF	TGTGCCAGCAGCTTCTATGACAGAAACACTGAAGCTTTCTTT